This TCR beta chain came from a study of T cells after yellow fever vaccination. Across the whole study: Preparing low-cell-number fractions relied on SMART-Seq v4 Ultra Low Input. Study results and caveats: The secondary T-cell response peaked on day 5, not day 15, but was weaker. Clonotypes found in both CD4 and CD8 compartments made up a small share.

A few counts support this clonotype. The antigen is unknown. The CDR3 spans 12 residues. V dropped 0 bases and J dropped 8 bases, with 8 bases sitting between them. Germline V gene data show CDR1 as SGHRS and CDR2 as YFSETQ. UMIs and a universal primer site were added when TCR cDNA was made by 5'RACE template switching. Each CDR3 protein gets one entry after TCRdb re-called the 5' RACE reads with MiXCR. This table holds nearly 300,000 distinct CDR3 sequences, approximately 8% found once. This clonotype was sampled from a young man who received the YFV17D yellow fever vaccine. The chain has TRBV5-1 and TRBJ1-2; D remains unclear. This material consisted of CD4+ T cells sorted from PBMCs, taken 5 days after the yellow fever booster vaccination. For the CDR3, the DNA is TGCGCCAGCAGCTTGGCCGGGAACGGCTACACCTTC. Its translation: CASSLAGNGYTF.